The 21 T cell receptor beta chains below were found in one sample sequenced in a study of T cell repertoires in cytomegalovirus infection. Via MiXCR, TCRdb re-called the reads, giving one row per CDR3 protein. This sample has about 770,000 distinct CDR3 sequences, with roughly 28% found just once. These receptors are not linked to any known antigen. The specimen was cultured CD8+ T cells from PBMCs, collected from culture after CMV antigen stimulation. The receptors derive from a human donor in good health (CMV status not recorded). Some clones in this sample may be carry-over from other donors' samples.

The chain joins TRBV5-5 to TRBJ1-2; no firm D call. The CDR3 has 16 residues. Per germline, CDR1 SGHKS and CDR2 YYEKEE (reference sequence). Trimming removed 4 bases from V and 4 bases from J, with 20 bases in between. DNA for the CDR3: TGTGCCAGCAGCCTCCGTTCTGCCGGGGTAGGCTATGGCTACACCTTC. It specifies CASSLRSAGVGYGYTF.

The rearrangement links TRBV27 to TRBJ1-2, with 9 bases that match TRBD1. The CDR3 totals 13 residues. The V and J ends lost 5 bases and 8 bases, in that order; junction bases with no gene match: 6. Germline loops: CDR1 MNHEY, CDR2 SMNVEV (reference sequence). Here the CDR3 DNA reads TGTGCCAGCAGTCCACAGGGGGCGAAAGGCTACACCTTC. Its protein product is CASSPQGAKGYTF.

This clonotype was counted a few times. This chain connects TRBV28 to TRBJ2-5; no clear D. CDR1 and CDR2 (germline): MDHEN, SYDVKM. Between the trimmed V and J ends, which lost 3 bases and 2 bases, there was a span of 13 bases. The CDR3 is 15 amino acids. The CDR3 DNA reads TGTGCCAGCAGTTTCCGAACTAAGTTTCAAGAGACCCAGTACTTC. This codes for CASSFRTKFQETQYF.

As regards this clonotype: Because it lacks the conserved phenylalanine or tryptophan at the end, this CDR3 is likely a read error. The chain joins TRBV4-1 to TRBJ2-4; D may be TRBD2 (5 bases). Germline V CDR1 and CDR2: MGHRA, YSYEKL. Trimming pared 1 base from V and 8 bases from J, leaving 15 bases between. The CDR3 is 15 amino acids. Written as DNA, the CDR3 is TGCGCCAGCAGCCAAGGGAGGATGGCCGTGGACATTCAGTACTCC. Amino acids: CASSQGRMAVDIQYS.

This clonotype has ten or more counts. The chain combines TRBV7-6 with TRBJ1-1; tentatively, D is TRBD1 (5 bases). Germline loops: CDR1 SGHVS, CDR2 FNYEAQ. The CDR3 has 14 residues. V was cut by 3 bases and J by 5 bases, with 13 bases left in between. The CDR3 bases are TGTGCCAGCAGCTTGGGGACGGGCAAGACTGAAGCTTTCTTT. The encoded protein is CASSLGTGKTEAFF.

The chain joins TRBV4-2 to TRBJ1-6; D remains unclear. The germline gives CDR1 LGHNA, CDR2 YNFKEQ. The CDR3 length is 18 residues. The V and J ends lost 0 bases and 0 bases respectively, with 12 bases between them. CDR3 protein: CASSQDAGSSSYNSPLHF. For the CDR3, the DNA is TGTGCCAGCAGCCAAGACGCAGGTTCCAGCTCCTATAATTCACCCCTCCACTTT.

The chain has TRBV24-1 and TRBJ2-5, with D uncertain. The CDR3 covers 14 residues. Looked up from germline, CDR1 is KGHDR and CDR2 is SFDVKD. The V end lost 4 bases, the J end lost 5 bases, and 13 bases lay between the germline ends. CDR3 amino acids: CATSDGTWSETQYF. CDR3 sequence (DNA): TGTGCCACCAGTGACGGTACATGGAGTGAGACCCAGTACTTC.

This sequence joins TRBV9 and TRBJ2-1, with 8 bases identical to TRBD1. This CDR3 is 17 amino acids long. Trimming removed 4 bases from V and 0 bases from J; junction bases left unmatched: 9. Germline CDR1 and CDR2: SGDLS and YYNGEE. DNA for the CDR3: TGTGCCAGCAGCCTATCCGGGACAGGCCGCTCCTACAATGAGCAGTTCTTC. This encodes CASSLSGTGRSYNEQFF.

With respect to this clonotype: One base away lies a much larger clone, so this may be a sequencing read error. The chain joins TRBV7-6 to TRBJ2-1; no firm D call. The V gene's germline CDR1 is SGHVS and CDR2 FNYEAQ. The CDR3 consists of 15 residues. Trimming removed 5 bases from V and 7 bases from J, with 18 bases in between. In nucleotides, the CDR3 is TGTGCCAGCAGCCCCTCGTACGGCATTGGGAATGAGCAGTTCTTC. It encodes CASSPSYGIGNEQFF.

CDR3 region: CASIEIRDRVEDTQYF. CDR3 in DNA: TGTGCCAGCATCGAGATCCGGGACAGGGTGGAGGATACGCAGTATTTT. The V and J genes are TRBV27 and TRBJ2-3; 9 bases agree with TRBD1. V was clipped by 7 bases and J by 6 bases; unmatched bases: 14. Germline V gene lookup returns CDR1 MNHEY and CDR2 SMNVEV (reference sequence). The CDR3 has 16 residues.

This clonotype was detected only a few times. The chain links TRBV6-2 or TRBV6-3 to TRBJ2-5; tentatively, D is TRBD2 (6 bases). CDR1 is MNHEY, CDR2 SVGEGT, per germline. This CDR3 contains 16 residues. The germline V and J ends were trimmed by 2 bases and 2 bases, with 15 bases remaining between them. The CDR3 loop reads CASSYLGGLAQETQYF. The CDR3 coding sequence is TGTGCCAGCAGTTACCTCGGGGGATTGGCGCAAGAGACCCAGTACTTC.

The CDR3: CASSPDPNEKLFF. DNA of the CDR3: TGTGCCAGTAGTCCGGACCCTAATGAAAAACTGTTTTTT. This sequence joins TRBV19 and TRBJ1-4; D unclear. CDR1 and CDR2 (germline): LNHDA, SQIVND (reference sequence). V lost 5 bases and J 3 bases, leaving 7 bases between the germline ends. This CDR3 has 13 residues.

This clonotype was found many times. The chain links TRBV2 to TRBJ1-5; a possible D gene is TRBD1 (6 bases). The CDR3 spans 15 residues. Per germline, CDR1 SNHLY and CDR2 FYNNEI. Trimming left V 6 bases short and J 0 bases short, with 12 bases between. This CDR3 is CASSPGDYSNQPQHF. The CDR3 DNA sequence: TGTGCCAGCAGCCCAGGGGATTATAGCAATCAGCCCCAGCATTTT.

This clonotype was counted between two and nine times. V usage is TRBV14 and J usage is TRBJ1-6, with unresolved D. The germline gives CDR1 SGHDN, CDR2 FVKESK. CDR3 length: 15 amino acids. Trimming left V 0 bases short and J 9 bases short, with 12 bases between. The CDR3 spells CASSQDLGVVSPLHF. CDR3 DNA: TGTGCCAGCAGCCAAGATCTGGGAGTTGTTTCACCCCTCCACTTT.

This clonotype occurred a few times. This rearrangement joins TRBV6-5 to TRBJ1-4; weak D call: TRBD1 (6 bases). This CDR3 comprises 11 residues. Trimming pared 10 bases from V and 12 bases from J, leaving 15 bases between. CDR1 and CDR2 from the germline V gene are MNHEY and SVGAGI. The CDR3 nucleotides are TGTGCCACCCATACGGGGGCTGAACTGTTTTTT. Translating it yields CATHTGAELFF.

The rearrangement joins TRBV7-6 to TRBJ2-2, with D hard to call. The CDR3 sequence is 15 residues long. Germline CDR1 and CDR2: SGHVS and FNYEAQ. The V and J ends lost 3 bases and 6 bases respectively, with 14 bases between them. The CDR3 DNA follows: TGTGCCAGCAGCTTTAAGGAGATATGGGCCGGGGAGCTGTTTTTT. Encoded protein: CASSFKEIWAGELFF.

The J gene is TRBJ2-3, the V gene TRBV20-1; 8 nucleotides agree with TRBD2. The CDR3 totals 14 residues. Germline lookup yields CDR1 DFQATT and CDR2 SNEGSKA (reference sequence). V was clipped by 8 bases and J by 4 bases; unmatched bases: 11. The CDR3 is CSPPPGGAPDTQYF. CDR3 coding DNA: TGCAGTCCCCCTCCGGGGGGGGCCCCAGATACGCAGTATTTT.

CDR3 sequence (DNA): TGTGCCAGTGCAGGGTGGGAAGGCTCCTATAATTCACCCCTCCACTTT. It encodes CASAGWEGSYNSPLHF. This sequence joins TRBV12-3 or TRBV12-4 and TRBJ1-6, with D perhaps TRBD1 (5 bases). The CDR3 runs to 16 residues. V was shortened by 9 bases and J by 0 bases, with 15 bases between the two germline ends.

The DNA for the CDR3 is TGCAGTGCCCGGACTTATTCTGCAAGGGAGCAGTTCTTC. Translating gives CSARTYSAREQFF. This sequence joins TRBV20-1 and TRBJ2-1, with TRBD2 as a possible D gene (5 bases). The CDR3 extends over 13 amino acids. Germline lookup yields CDR1 DFQATT and CDR2 SNEGSKA (reference sequence). Trimming took 6 bases from V and 10 from J, leaving 19 bases between them.

The rearrangement uses TRBV27 and TRBJ2-3; 11 positions agree with TRBD2. CDR3 length: 16 residues. Unmatched junction bases numbered 5, after V lost 4 bases and J lost 2 bases. CDR1 is MNHEY and CDR2 is SMNVEV in the germline V gene (reference sequence). CDR3 sequence reads: CASSYLGLADTDTQYF. DNA of the CDR3: TGTGCCAGCAGTTACCTGGGACTAGCGGACACAGATACGCAGTATTTT.

CDR3 bases: TGTGCCAGCTCGAAACCCGGGACAGTGGGATCAGATACGCAGTATTTT. Its protein is CASSKPGTVGSDTQYF. This chain connects TRBV18 to TRBJ2-3, with 7 positions matching TRBD1. V lost 6 bases to trimming and J lost 4 bases; unmatched junction nucleotides: 13. Germline V gene lookup returns CDR1 KGHSH and CDR2 LQKENI. The CDR3 is 16 amino acids.